Following are 20 T cell receptor beta chains from one sample sequenced in a study of T-cell reconstitution after alpha-beta-depleted transplantation in children. Construction of the TCRbeta library involved unique molecular identifiers. TCRdb recomputed calls from the PCR reads with MiXCR, one row per CDR3 protein. The sample records a few hundred thousand distinct CDR3 sequences, 9.7% being singletons. The material sequenced was PBMCs from the stem cell graft donor, taken from the stem cell graft. Receptor source: a human donor who donated a stem cell graft to a child with SCID.

There are many counts of this clonotype. The gene calls are TRBV6-2 or TRBV6-3 and TRBJ1-5, with unresolved D. V was shortened by 2 bases and J by 3 bases, with 8 bases between the two germline ends. This CDR3 is built from 14 residues. Per the germline V gene, CDR1 is MNHEY and CDR2 is SVGEGT. CDR3 coding DNA: TGTGCCAGCAGTTACCCGGACGACAATCAGCCCCAGCATTTT. It yields the protein CASSYPDDNQPQHF.

This chain uses TRBV3-1 with TRBJ1-2; TRBD1 is a possible D gene (5 bases). This CDR3 has 13 amino acids. Germline V lookup: CDR1 LGHDT, CDR2 YNNKEL (reference sequence). V was pared by 7 bases and J by 6 bases, with 15 bases between. The CDR3 sequence is CASTEGTFDGYTF. In DNA, the CDR3 is TGTGCCAGCACCGAGGGGACTTTTGATGGCTACACCTTC.

This clonotype was seen a few times. The CDR3 DNA reads as TGTGCCAGCAGTATTCGGCCAGGGATGACTTCACCCCTCCACTTT. Its protein is CASSIRPGMTSPLHF. The genes are TRBV6-4 and TRBJ1-6; weak D call: TRBD1 (5 bases). The V end was cut by 5 bases, the J end by 9 bases, with 17 bases between. Germline loops: CDR1 MRHNA, CDR2 SNTAGT. The CDR3 length is 15 residues.

This clonotype was detected ten times or more. This chain joins TRBV7-2 and TRBJ1-2; D remains unclear. The CDR3 totals 15 residues. V was trimmed by 1 base and J by 4 bases, leaving 13 bases between them. Germline V gene lookup returns CDR1 SGHTA and CDR2 FQGNSA. The CDR3 DNA reads as TGTGCCAGCAGCTTAGGACCGTCTAATCGCTATGGCTACACCTTC. Encoded protein: CASSLGPSNRYGYTF.

There are many counts of this clonotype. CDR3 DNA sequence: TGTGCCAGCAGACGGACTAGCGGGGGGGGGAATGAGCAGTTCTTC. Translation gives CASRRTSGGGNEQFF. This sequence joins TRBV7-8 and TRBJ2-1; 15 bases are a match to TRBD2. This CDR3 is built from 15 residues. J gave up 7 bases and V 6 bases, and 4 bases lay outside the gene matches. Germline V lookup: CDR1 SGHVS, CDR2 FQNEAQ.

The table lists this clonotype with many counts. The chain combines TRBV7-2 with TRBJ2-3, with 12 bases that match TRBD2. Germline trimming cut 6 bases from V and 8 bases from J; bases unmatched to any gene: 9. The CDR3 is 15 residues long. Germline V gene data show CDR1 as SGHTA and CDR2 as FQGNSA. CDR3 sequence (DNA): TGTGCCAGCAGTGCGCTAGCGGGGGGGCCAGGTACGCAGTATTTT. This sequence encodes CASSALAGGPGTQYF.

This chain connects TRBV20-1 to TRBJ1-2, with D uncertain. V gave up 3 bases and J gave up 2 bases, with 16 bases separating them. Germline V CDR1 and CDR2: DFQATT, SNEGSKA (reference sequence). This CDR3 comprises 15 residues. The CDR3 bases are TGCAGTGCTAGCCGCGCAAGGACGGGGAACTATGGCTACACCTTC. It encodes CSASRARTGNYGYTF.

This clonotype was observed a few times. This chain uses TRBV12-3 or TRBV12-4 with TRBJ2-1, with 9 bases fitting TRBD2. J gave up 7 bases and V 0 bases, and 7 bases lay outside the gene matches. The CDR3 covers 16 residues. CDR3 DNA sequence: TGTGCCAGCAGTTTAGCCCGCGGGGGGGCCGGGAATGAGCAGTTCTTC. This translates into CASSLARGGAGNEQFF.

The chain recombines TRBV7-9 with TRBJ2-3; D uncertain. This CDR3 is built from 16 residues. Germline CDR1 and CDR2: SEHNR and FQNEAQ (reference sequence). Trimming removed 2 bases from V and 0 bases from J, with 12 bases in between. Here the CDR3 reads CASSLRQIYSTDTQYF. DNA of the CDR3: TGTGCCAGCAGCTTACGGCAAATATATAGCACAGATACGCAGTATTTT.

This clonotype showed up many times. The gene calls are TRBV7-6 and TRBJ2-1; tentative D call: TRBD2 (6 bases). The V and J ends lost 4 bases and 5 bases respectively, with 15 bases between them. From germline, CDR1 is SGHVS and CDR2 FNYEAQ. The CDR3 covers 15 residues. The CDR3 loop reads CASSSNSGGNNEQFF. The CDR3 region has the DNA TGTGCCAGCAGCTCCAATAGCGGCGGTAACAATGAGCAGTTCTTC.

This clonotype has a count of ten or more. The rearrangement links TRBV9 to TRBJ2-1; tentative D call: TRBD2 (5 bases). Germline V gene sequence: CDR1 SGDLS, CDR2 YYNGEE. V lost 4 bases and J 9 bases, leaving 14 bases between the germline ends. CDR3 length: 13 residues. The CDR3 is CASSYNSGSEQFF. The CDR3 DNA sequence: TGTGCCAGCAGCTACAACAGCGGCAGTGAGCAGTTCTTC. Drawing the rest from reference TRBV9 and TRBJ2-1, the complete variable domain is DSGVTQTPKHLITATGQRVTLRCSPRSGDLSVYWYQQSLDQGLQFLIQYYNGEERAKGNILERFSAQQFPDLHSELNLSSLELGDSALYFCASSYNSGSEQFFGPGTRLTVL.

In its sample, this clonotype was seen many times. J is TRBJ2-1 and V is TRBV10-2, with TRBD2 as a possible D gene (6 bases). The V and J ends lost 7 bases and 3 bases respectively, with 19 bases between them. The length of the CDR3 is 16 residues. CDR1 is WSHSY and CDR2 is SAAADI in the germline V gene. CDR3 coding DNA: TGCGCCAGCAACCAACCGGGACTTCTGTACTACAATGAGCAGTTCTTC. Amino acids: CASNQPGLLYYNEQFF.

At least ten counts were recorded for this clonotype. The J gene is TRBJ2-1, the V gene TRBV15, with 10 bases that match TRBD1. In germline, CDR1 is LNHNV, CDR2 YYDKDF (reference sequence). Trimming at V came to 7 bases and at J to 3 bases, leaving 6 bases not matched to a gene. This CDR3 region has 15 residues. The DNA for the CDR3 is TGTGCCACCACCGCCGGGACAGGGGACTACAATGAGCAGTTCTTC. Translated: CATTAGTGDYNEQFF.

In this sample, this clonotype turned up many times. The rearrangement links TRBV7-2 to TRBJ2-7, with D possibly being TRBD1 (6 bases). Trimming cost V 4 bases and J 5 bases, with 9 bases left between them. Germline V gives CDR1 SGHTA, CDR2 FQGNSA. The CDR3 is made up of 12 amino acids. CDR3 DNA: TGTGCCAGCAGCTCTGACAGGAACGAGCAGTACTTC. It yields the protein CASSSDRNEQYF. Supplemented by reference TRBV7-2 and TRBJ2-7, the full variable domain reads GAGVSQSPSNKVTEKGKDVELRCDPISGHTALYWYRQSLGQGLEFLIYFQGNSAPDKSGLPSDRFSAERTGGSVSTLTIQRTQQEDSAVYLCASSSDRNEQYFGPGTRLTVT.

V usage is TRBV15 and J usage is TRBJ1-1, with TRBD1 matching 11 bases. CDR1 LNHNV and CDR2 YYDKDF come from the germline V gene (reference sequence). The CDR3 totals 15 residues. V was pared by 4 bases and J by 5 bases, with 6 bases of the junction left unmatched. The CDR3 protein is CATSMGQGELTEAFF. In nucleotides, the CDR3 is TGTGCCACCAGCATGGGACAGGGGGAATTAACTGAAGCTTTCTTT.

This clonotype was picked up many times. The chain has TRBV7-2 and TRBJ2-3; weak D call: TRBD1 (5 bases). This CDR3 spans 15 amino acids. With 2 bases removed from V and 7 bases from J, the gap between germline ends came to 16 bases. Germline lookup yields CDR1 SGHTA and CDR2 FQGNSA. CDR3 nucleotide sequence: TGTGCCAGCAGCTTAAAGGGGCAAGACCACCATACGCAGTATTTT. Translated, it gives CASSLKGQDHHTQYF.

This clonotype was counted ten times or more. The genes are TRBV6-1 and TRBJ2-7; possible D gene TRBD2, 6 bases. The CDR3 runs 15 residues. Looked up from germline, CDR1 is MNHNS and CDR2 is SASEGT. V was clipped by 5 bases and J by 2 bases, with 16 bases between them. DNA of the CDR3: TGTGCCAGCAGTCCTCGGCGGGGCGAGGCCTACGAGCAGTACTTC. Amino acids: CASSPRRGEAYEQYF.

This clonotype was seen repeatedly, ten times or more. CDR3 region: CSARQITAKNIQYF. In DNA, the CDR3 is TGCAGTGCCAGGCAGATCACAGCCAAAAACATTCAGTACTTC. The chain carries TRBV20-1 and TRBJ2-4; unclear D gene. V dropped 6 bases and J dropped 0 bases, with 12 bases sitting between them. The germline CDR1 and CDR2 sequences are DFQATT and SNEGSKA (reference sequence). The CDR3 runs to 14 residues.

A note on this clonotype: Its ends do not fully match the called genes, so a read error is possible. The chain uses TRBV19 and TRBJ2-3, with 7 bases identical to TRBD1. The CDR3 sequence is 14 residues long. Germline CDR1 is LNHDA and CDR2 is SQIVND (reference sequence). For the CDR3, the DNA is TGTGCCAGTAGAAAACAGGGGCGGCAAAATACCCAGTATTTT. Protein: CASRKQGRQNTQYF.

Concerning this clonotype itself: This sequence may be a read error, since a much larger clone differs from it by one base. The chain links TRBV5-1 to TRBJ2-1; 12 nucleotides agree with TRBD2. Germline V gives CDR1 SGHRS, CDR2 YFSETQ. The CDR3 is 14 residues long. Trimming at V came to 0 bases and at J to 15 bases, leaving 7 bases not matched to a gene. DNA for the CDR3: TGCGCCAGCAGCTTGGGGACTAGCGGGGTTTCGTGGTTCTTC. It encodes CASSLGTSGVSWFF.